This T cell receptor (beta chain) was identified in a study of T-cell reconstitution after alpha-beta-depleted transplantation in children (dated by TCRdb to the mid-2010s). At the level of the whole study: Using TCR repertoire profiling, the study quantitatively followed how T-cell immune reconstitution unfolded in children after TCRalphabeta/CD19-depleted allogeneic hematopoietic cell transplantation.

Based on the germline V gene, the CDR1 and CDR2 sequences are MDHEN and SYDVKM. Reading from cysteine to phenylalanine, the CDR3 counts 14 amino acids. The kept DNA is CDR3 alone, 42 bases in frame from the first base. Deletion took 6 bases off V and 2 bases off J, with a span of 12 bases between the germline ends. The treatment or condition label here, explained by the study, means: allogeneic hematopoietic cell transplantation with graft depleted of TCRalphabeta T cells and CD19 B cells. Transplant recipients were children who received TCRalphabeta/CD19-depleted allogeneic hematopoietic cell grafts. Overall study results and their limits: In some patients, the high TCRbeta diversity seen at day 60 was put down to recipient T cells and intrathymic progenitors that had survived conditioning. Over subsequent months, a decline in hyperexpanded clone frequencies was noted, and after one year, T-cell counts and TCRbeta diversity were mostly ascribed to newly produced T cells. The apparently early alphabetaT-cell count recovery about two months after transplant was reportedly dependent on only several hundred rapidly expanded clones derived from non-depleted graft cells.

A few counts support this clonotype. It lacks a known antigen. Base qualities are not provided; no much larger clone lies one nucleotide away. The library came from PCR. The listed sequencing device is Illumina HiSeq 2500. Molecular barcoding was employed in the preparation of TCR libraries, with unique molecular identifiers being used to normalize TCRbeta repertoire quantification. Starting from the raw public reads, TCRdb applied fastp trimming at Q25, assembled clones with MiXCR and retained in-frame beta chains. Each entry merges the rows of one CDR3 protein and shows their most common DNA and genes. In this sample the table shows fewer than 550,000 distinct CDR3 sequences, approximately 10% of which occur a single time. The top ten clonotypes cover 12% to 15% of the sample.

The specimen comprised PBMCs, mostly from graft donor cells, sampled 180 days after TCRalphabeta/CD19-depleted stem cell transplant. The chain is assembled from TRBV28 and TRBJ2-3; TRBD1 might be the D gene, on 5 matching bases. This TCR was sampled from a female patient under 10 years old who had a stem cell transplant for aplastic anemia, so the T cells may come from the graft donor. The DNA reads as follows: TGTGCCAGCAGACAGGTTACCCTCACAGATACGCAGTATTTT. Translated, this is CASRQVTLTDTQYF.